The clone carrying this T cell receptor beta chain was seen a few times. The target antigen is unknown. The data originate from a study of blood T cells in healthy people across ages. Study findings and constraints: Because donor CMV status was unknown, expanded clonotype changes were possibly confounded.

A second PCR, run for about 6 to 12 cycles, used a sample-barcoded 5' primer plus a J-beta primer mix. Tags on each cDNA molecule came from a template-switch adaptor with 12 random nucleotides. Every sample produced at least 2.5 million CDR3-containing paired-end reads. TCRdb reprocessed the 5' RACE reads via MiXCR and lists one record per CDR3 protein. The profile shows about 1.1 million distinct CDR3 sequences, under 40% of them singletons. V was trimmed by 6 bases and J by 0 bases, leaving 16 bases between them. This CDR3 has 16 residues. This chain joins TRBV12-3 or TRBV12-4 and TRBJ2-3; tentatively, D is TRBD1 (6 bases). The sequence derives from a man in his late teens or twenties in good health. Sequencing was carried out using blood. The CDR3 region is CASSTRGPLSTDTQYF. The CDR3 nucleotides read TGTGCCAGCAGCACCAGGGGTCCCCTAAGCACAGATACGCAGTATTTT.